This record covers a single T cell receptor (beta chain). This CDR3 spans 13 amino acids. V was pared by 4 bases and J by 8 bases, with 4 bases of the junction left unmatched. From germline, CDR1 is SGDLS and CDR2 YYNGEE. Under the authors' procedure: Amplified reference gene primers provided the basis for estimating nucleated cell counts. Repertoires were generated with immunoSEQ multiplex PCR, while TCRdb's copy carries only in-frame clones and drops some. V and J calls and clone size come straight from that table; D and trimming were deduced from the DNA. This sample has a few hundred thousand clones, with roughly 88% found just once. The data are from a study of blood T cell repertoires in COVID-19. Study overall: Acute-phase and convalescent COVID-19 samples originated in the United States, Italy and Spain. The cDNA or gDNA used as material had been derived from T cells, B-cell-depleted T cells, or PBMCs.

The chain employs TRBV9 and TRBJ1-2, with TRBD1 identical over 11 bases. Sequenced sample: peripheral blood. The TCR comes from a woman aged 40 to 50 who had recovered from COVID-19. The CDR3: CASSLGTGGGYTF. CDR3 nucleotide sequence: TGTGCCAGCAGCTTAGGGACAGGGGGAGGCTACACCTTC.